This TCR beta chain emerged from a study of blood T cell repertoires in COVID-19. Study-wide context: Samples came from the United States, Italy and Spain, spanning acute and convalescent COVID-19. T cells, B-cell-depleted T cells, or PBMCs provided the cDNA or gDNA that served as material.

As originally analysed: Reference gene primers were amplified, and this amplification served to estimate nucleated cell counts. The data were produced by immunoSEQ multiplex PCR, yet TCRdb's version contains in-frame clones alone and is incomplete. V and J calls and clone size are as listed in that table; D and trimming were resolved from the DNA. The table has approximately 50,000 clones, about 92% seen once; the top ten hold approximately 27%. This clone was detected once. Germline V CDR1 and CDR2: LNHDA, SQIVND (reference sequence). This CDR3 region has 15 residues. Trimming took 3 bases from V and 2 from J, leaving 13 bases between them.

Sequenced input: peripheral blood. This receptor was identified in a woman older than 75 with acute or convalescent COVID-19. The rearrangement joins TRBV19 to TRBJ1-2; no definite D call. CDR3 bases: TGTGCCAGTAGTATCATTTCCAGTCGCAACTATGGCTACACCTTC. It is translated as CASSIISSRNYGYTF.